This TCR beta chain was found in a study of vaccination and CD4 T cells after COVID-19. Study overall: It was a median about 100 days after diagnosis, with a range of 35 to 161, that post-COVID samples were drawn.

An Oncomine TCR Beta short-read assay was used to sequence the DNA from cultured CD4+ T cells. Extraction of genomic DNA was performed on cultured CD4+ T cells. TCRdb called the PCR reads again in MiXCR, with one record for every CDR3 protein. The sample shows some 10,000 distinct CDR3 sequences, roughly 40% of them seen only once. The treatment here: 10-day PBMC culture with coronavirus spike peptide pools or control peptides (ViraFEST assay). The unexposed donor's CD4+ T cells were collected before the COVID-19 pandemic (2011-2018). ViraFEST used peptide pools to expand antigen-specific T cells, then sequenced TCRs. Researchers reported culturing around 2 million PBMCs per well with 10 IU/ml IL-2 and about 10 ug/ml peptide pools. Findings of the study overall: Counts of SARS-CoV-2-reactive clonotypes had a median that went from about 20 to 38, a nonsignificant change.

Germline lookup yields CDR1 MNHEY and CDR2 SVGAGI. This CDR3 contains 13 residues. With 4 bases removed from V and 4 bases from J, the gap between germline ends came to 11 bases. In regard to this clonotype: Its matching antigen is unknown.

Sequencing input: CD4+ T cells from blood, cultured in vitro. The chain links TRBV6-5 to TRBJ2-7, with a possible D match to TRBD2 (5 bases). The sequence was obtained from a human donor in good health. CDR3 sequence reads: CASSSSSFYEQYF. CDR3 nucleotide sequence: TGTGCCAGCAGTTCTAGCTCCTTTTACGAGCAGTACTTC.